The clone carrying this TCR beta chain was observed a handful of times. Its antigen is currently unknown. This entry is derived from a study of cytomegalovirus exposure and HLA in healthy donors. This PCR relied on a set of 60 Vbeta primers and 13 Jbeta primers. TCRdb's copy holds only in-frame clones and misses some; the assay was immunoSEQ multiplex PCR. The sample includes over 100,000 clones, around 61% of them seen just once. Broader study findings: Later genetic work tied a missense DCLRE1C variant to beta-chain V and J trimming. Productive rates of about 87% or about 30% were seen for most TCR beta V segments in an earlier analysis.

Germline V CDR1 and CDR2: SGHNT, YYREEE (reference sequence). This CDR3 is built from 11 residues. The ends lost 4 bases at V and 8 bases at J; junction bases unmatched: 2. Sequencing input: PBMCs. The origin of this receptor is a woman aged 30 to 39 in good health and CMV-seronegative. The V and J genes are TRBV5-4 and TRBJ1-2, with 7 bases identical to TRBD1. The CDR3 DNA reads TGTGCCAGCAGCAACAGGGGAGGCTACACCTTC. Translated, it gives CASSNRGGYTF. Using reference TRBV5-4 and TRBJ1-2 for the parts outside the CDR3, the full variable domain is ETGVTQSPTHLIKTRGQQVTLRCSSQSGHNTVSWYQQALGQGPQFIFQYYREEENGRGNFPPRFSGLQFPNYSSELNVNALELDDSALYLCASSNRGGYTFGSGTRLTVV.